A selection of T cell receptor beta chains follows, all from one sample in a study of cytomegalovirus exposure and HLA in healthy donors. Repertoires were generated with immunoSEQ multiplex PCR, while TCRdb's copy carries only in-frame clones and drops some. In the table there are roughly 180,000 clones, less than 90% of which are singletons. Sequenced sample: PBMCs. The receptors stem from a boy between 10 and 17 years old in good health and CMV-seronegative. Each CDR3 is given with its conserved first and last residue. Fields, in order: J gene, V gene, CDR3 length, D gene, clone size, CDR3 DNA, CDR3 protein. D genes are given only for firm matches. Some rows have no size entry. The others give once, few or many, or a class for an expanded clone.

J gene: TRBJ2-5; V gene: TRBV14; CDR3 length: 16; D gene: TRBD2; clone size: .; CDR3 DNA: TGTGCCAGCAGCCCCTCAACTAGCGGGTCCAAAGAGACCCAGTACTTC; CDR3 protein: CASSPSTSGSKETQYF
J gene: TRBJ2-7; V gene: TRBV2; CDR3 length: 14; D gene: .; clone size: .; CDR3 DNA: TGTGCCAGCAGTGAAGCTCTGTCTACTGGCGAGCAGTACTTC; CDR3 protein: CASSEALSTGEQYF
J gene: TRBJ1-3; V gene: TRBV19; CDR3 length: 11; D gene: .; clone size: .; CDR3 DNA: TGTGCCAGTACGCGTGGAAACACCATATATTTT; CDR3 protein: CASTRGNTIYF
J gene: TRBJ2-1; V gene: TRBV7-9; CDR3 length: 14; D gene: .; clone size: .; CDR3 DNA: TGTGCCAGCAGAGCTGATAGCTCCTACAATGAGCAGTTCTTC; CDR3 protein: CASRADSSYNEQFF
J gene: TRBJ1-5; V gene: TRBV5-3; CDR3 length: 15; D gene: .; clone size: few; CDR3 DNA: TGTGCCAGAAGCTTGATCAGGAAGGGCAATCAGCCCCAGCATTTT; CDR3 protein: CARSLIRKGNQPQHF
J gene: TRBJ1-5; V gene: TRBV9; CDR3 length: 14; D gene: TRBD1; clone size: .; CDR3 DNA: TGTGCCAGCAGCCAAACAGGGGTGGGTCAGCCCCAGCATTTT; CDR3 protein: CASSQTGVGQPQHF
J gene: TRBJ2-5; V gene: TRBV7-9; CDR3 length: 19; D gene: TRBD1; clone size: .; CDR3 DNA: TGTGCCAGCAGCTTATCCAATCCTCCGGGACAGTTAAAACAAGAGACCCAGTACTTC; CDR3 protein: CASSLSNPPGQLKQETQYF
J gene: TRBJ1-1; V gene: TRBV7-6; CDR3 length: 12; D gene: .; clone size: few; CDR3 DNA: TGTGCCAGCAGTCTTACAAGCACTGAAGCTTTCTTT; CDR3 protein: CASSLTSTEAFF
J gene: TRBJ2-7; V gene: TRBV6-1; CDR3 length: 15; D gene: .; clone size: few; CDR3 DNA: TGTGCCAGCAGTGAGGTGGCGGGGAGCTCCTACGAGCAGTACTTC; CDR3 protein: CASSEVAGSSYEQYF
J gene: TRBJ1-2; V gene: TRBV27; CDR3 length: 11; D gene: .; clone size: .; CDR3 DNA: TGTGCCAGCAGGGGGGGGCGTGGCTACACCTTC; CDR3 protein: CASRGGRGYTF
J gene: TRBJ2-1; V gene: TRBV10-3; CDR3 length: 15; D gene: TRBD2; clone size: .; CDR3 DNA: TGTGCCATCAGTTACGGGACTAGCGGCTACAATGAGCAGTTCTTC; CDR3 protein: CAISYGTSGYNEQFF
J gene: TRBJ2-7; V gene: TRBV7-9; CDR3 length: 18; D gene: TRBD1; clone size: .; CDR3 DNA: TGTGCCAGCAGCTTATTCCCCCCCGCCGGGACAGGGTGGTACGAGCAGTACTTC; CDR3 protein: CASSLFPPAGTGWYEQYF
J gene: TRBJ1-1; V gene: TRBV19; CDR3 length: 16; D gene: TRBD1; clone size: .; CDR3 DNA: TGTGCCAGTAGCAAGCTGTTGGGGACAGGGGACACTGAAGCTTTCTTT; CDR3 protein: CASSKLLGTGDTEAFF
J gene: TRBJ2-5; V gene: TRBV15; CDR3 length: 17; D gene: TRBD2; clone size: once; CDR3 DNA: TGTGCCACCAGAACGGGACTAGCGGTACTTAACCAAGAGACCCAGTACTTC; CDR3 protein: CATRTGLAVLNQETQYF
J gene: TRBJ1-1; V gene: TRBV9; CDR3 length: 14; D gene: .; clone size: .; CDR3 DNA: TGTGCCAGCAGCGTAGTGGAGGGGACGGGCGAAGCTTTCTTT; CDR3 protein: CASSVVEGTGEAFF
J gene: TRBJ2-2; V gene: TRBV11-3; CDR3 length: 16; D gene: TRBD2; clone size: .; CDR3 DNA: TGTGCCAGCAGCTTACGACTAGCGGGAGACACCGGGGAGCTGTTTTTT; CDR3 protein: CASSLRLAGDTGELFF
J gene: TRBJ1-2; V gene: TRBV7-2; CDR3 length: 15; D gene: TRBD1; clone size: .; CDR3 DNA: TGTGCCAGCAGCTCCGGACAGGGCGGTAACTATGGCTACACCTTC; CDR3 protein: CASSSGQGGNYGYTF
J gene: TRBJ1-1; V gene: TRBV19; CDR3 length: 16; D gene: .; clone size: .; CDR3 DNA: TGTGCCAGTAGTTTCCACCCCGGGACACGGGAGGGTGAAGCTTTCTTT; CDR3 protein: CASSFHPGTREGEAFF
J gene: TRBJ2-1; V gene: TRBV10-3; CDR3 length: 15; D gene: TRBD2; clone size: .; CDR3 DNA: TGTGCCATCAGTGAATACCGCGGGGGGGCATATGAGCAGTTCTTC; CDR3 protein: CAISEYRGGAYEQFF
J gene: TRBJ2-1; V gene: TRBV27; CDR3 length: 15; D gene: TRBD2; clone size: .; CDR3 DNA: TGTGCCAGCAGTCCTTCCGGGACTAGGATATATGAGCAGTTCTTC; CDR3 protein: CASSPSGTRIYEQFF
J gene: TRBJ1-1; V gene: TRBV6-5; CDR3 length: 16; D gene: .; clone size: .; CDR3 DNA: TGTGCCAGCAGTTTTCTCCCCGGGGGAGTGAACACTGAAGCTTTCTTT; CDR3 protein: CASSFLPGGVNTEAFF
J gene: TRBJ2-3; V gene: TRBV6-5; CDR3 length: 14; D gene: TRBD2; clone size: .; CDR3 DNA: TGTGCCACCGGGACTAGCGGGATCACAGATACGCAGTATTTT; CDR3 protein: CATGTSGITDTQYF